Here is one TCR beta chain with its context. Its antigen target is currently unknown. Base qualities were left out, and no much larger clone turns up one base away. Donors were about 36 systemically healthy Caucasian individuals from Russia aged roughly 6 to 90 years. Approximately 9.7 milliliters of peripheral blood were drawn from each donor into EDTA-treated Vacutainer tubes. Ficoll-Paque density-gradient centrifugation was used to isolate PBMCs, with at least 6.5 million per sample. Trizol reagent was used to extract total RNA from PBMCs, with at least 6 micrograms per sample. The percentages of naive CD45RAhigh/CD27high T cells were determined by flow cytometry on a PBMC aliquot from every donor. Library preparation used 5' RACE. The sequencing machine was an Illumina HiSeq 2500. A second roughly 7 to 11 cycle PCR used a sample-barcoded 5' primer and a J-beta primer mix. Each TCR beta cDNA molecule received a unique molecular identifier from a template-switch 5' adaptor carrying 12 random nucleotides. Each sample yielded at least 3 million CDR3-containing paired-end reads. The Mint cDNA synthesis kit, primed by a TRBC-specific oligonucleotide, was used to synthesize first-strand cDNA from all RNA. All cDNA was treated with uracil-DNA glycosylase and then went through a first 18-cycle PCR with the universal primers M1SS and BC2_uni_R. The authors' analysis ran thus. For normalization, 1 million high-quality reads were randomly selected from each sample, with every read carrying a distinct molecular identifier. Instead of being binned into consensus sequences, reads that shared molecular identifiers were thrown out. MiTCR, set to a Q25 quality threshold and the strictest error-elimination algorithm, was used for CDR3 identification, clonotype clustering and error correction. A nonparametric unseen species model with Euler transformation was used to estimate lower-bound total TCR beta diversity. TCRdb reworked the public reads: Q25 trimming with fastp, MiXCR clone assembly, productive beta chains retained. Every distinct CDR3 protein forms one entry, paired with its most common genes and DNA. The V and J calls here are based on TCRdb, not the publication. Counted in this sample were 1.5 million to 2 million distinct CDR3 sequences; around 50% of them appeared once. The top ten clonotypes cover around 2.1% of the sample.

These data belong to a study of blood T cells in healthy people across ages (dated by TCRdb to between 2014 and 2017). About the study as a whole: Template switching captured roughly one uniquely barcoded TCR beta cDNA molecule per two T cells in model experiments. The study measured age-related changes in TCR beta repertoire diversity using deep sequencing normalized with unique cDNA molecular identifiers. The donors were divided into four age groups: young (average about 15 years), middle-aged (around 37), aged (approximately 62) and long-lived (around 87). To avoid experimental bias, donors of different ages were randomly spread across the sequencing lanes. For two donors (one aged 18 to 30 and one aged 80 or older), the study analyzed two additional independent replicas of 1 million unique cDNA reads from the same blood draw. Beyond this particular receptor, the publication reports: Conclusive comparison of naive and antigen-experienced compartments was prevented by the profiling of bulk unsorted PBMCs. The CMV infection status of donors was not known, potentially confounding age-related changes in expanded clonotypes. Observed TCR beta diversity per million T cells fell roughly linearly with age, and a significant reduction was already apparent by age around 44. Estimates of total diversity based on one million sequenced T cells were considered lower bounds and underestimates. There was a strong correlation between observed TCR beta diversity and the percentage of naive T cells measured by flow cytometry. Compared with the aged group, the long-lived group had more naive CD4+ T cells, fewer expanded clones and increased TCR diversity, a pattern suggesting age selection.

The CDR3 goes from the cysteine to the phenylalanine over 16 residues. The kept DNA is CDR3 alone, 48 bases in frame from the first base. Relative to germline, V is 2 bases shorter and J is 5 bases shorter, with 17 bases between their ends. CDR1 and CDR2 were assigned from the germline V gene as SGHRS and YFSETQ. The rearrangement joined TRBV5-1 to TRBJ2-1; 6 matching bases give a weak D call of TRBD1. The sample consisted of blood. The source of this sequence is a woman in her forties in good health. This receptor has the CDR3 CASSLPTGSGHNEQFF. The base sequence is TGCGCCAGCAGCTTACCCACAGGGAGTGGGCACAATGAGCAGTTCTTC.